The clone carrying this T cell receptor beta chain was counted between two and nine times. Its target is unknown. The data are from a study of cytomegalovirus exposure and HLA in healthy donors. Study summary: For the roughly 400 genotyped donors, about 79% fell within the Caucasian-associated ancestry cluster.

A multiplex PCR was run with 60 Vbeta primers and 13 Jbeta primers. Using immunoSEQ multiplex PCR, the repertoire was profiled, and TCRdb retains in-frame clones only, with some absent. The top ten clones hold 4.6% of a sample with some 120,000 clones, 8% to 11% of them seen once. The trim removed 0 bases at V and 0 bases at J, leaving 1 base unmatched. Looked up from germline, CDR1 is SGHNT and CDR2 is YYREEE (reference sequence). The CDR3 has 15 residues. Regarding the study as a whole: In vitro work confirmed that three CMV-associated chains recognize CMV antigens. Later on, an analysis found that several of the most significant clusters appeared to be linked to common viral pathogens, which included parvovirus B19.

This clonotype was sampled from a woman aged 18-29 years in good health and CMV-seropositive. Source material: PBMCs. The chain has TRBV5-4 and TRBJ2-3; 7 bases align to TRBD1. CDR3: CASSLEGQSTDTQYF. The CDR3 DNA is TGTGCCAGCAGCTTGGAGGGACAGAGCACAGATACGCAGTATTTT.